A single T cell receptor (beta chain) is shown here with its context. As yet, its antigen is unknown. Trimming left V 4 bases short and J 2 bases short, with 14 bases between. The CDR3 runs 15 residues. Germline assignment: CDR1 SGHRS and CDR2 YFSETQ. The data were obtained in a study of T cells in tuberculosis. Time point: new active TB diagnosis, blood taken before or within 7 days of starting treatment. The assay was immunoSEQ multiplex PCR, and TCRdb's table has in-frame clones only and misses some. The sample lists 30,000 to 35,000 clones; around 90% were seen once. Study conclusions and caveats: Samples were chosen by availability of cryopreserved specimens.

Specimen: PBMCs, collected at tuberculosis diagnosis. The TCR comes from an adult with tuberculosis. Some clones in this sample may be carry-over from other donors' samples. V and J are TRBV5-1 and TRBJ2-3; D might be TRBD1 (6 bases). DNA for the CDR3: TGCGCCAGCAGCCTTCCGTGGGGACACACAGATACGCAGTATTTT. Its translation is CASSLPWGHTDTQYF. The whole variable domain, filled in from reference TRBV5-1 and TRBJ2-3, reads KAGVTQTPRYLIKTRGQQVTLSCSPISGHRSVSWYQQTPGQGLQFLFEYFSETQRNKGNFPGRFSGRQFSNSRSEMNVSTLELGDSALYLCASSLPWGHTDTQYFGPGTRLTVL.